These T cell receptor beta chains were read from a single sample in a study of blood T cell repertoires in COVID-19. TCRdb keeps only in-frame clones here, not all; method: immunoSEQ multiplex PCR. The sample holds 200,000 to 250,000 clones, about 86% seen once. Source material: PBMCs or T cells enriched from blood (not recorded which). These receptors all stem from a woman aged 45-65 years with acute COVID-19. CDR3s include the opening cysteine and the closing phenylalanine or tryptophan. Each record gives: CDR3 length, clone size, D gene, V gene, J gene, CDR3 DNA, CDR3 protein. The D gene is left open where the match is weak. Expanded clones are given a class, and other clones once, few, many or no size at all.

len: 12; abundance: once; d_gene: .; v_gene: TRBV29-1; j_gene: TRBJ2-7; CDR3nt: TGCAGCGTTGAAGGCGGGGGCCACGAGCAGTACTTC; CDR3aa: CSVEGGGHEQYF
len: 13; abundance: .; d_gene: .; v_gene: TRBV27; j_gene: TRBJ1-1; CDR3nt: TGTGCCAGCTACCGTGGGAGGGACACTGAAGCTTTCTTT; CDR3aa: CASYRGRDTEAFF
len: 20; abundance: few; d_gene: TRBD2; v_gene: TRBV28; j_gene: TRBJ2-7; CDR3nt: TGTGCCAGCAGTGGGGTCAGGAGGGGATTAGCGGGACTTCTTTCCTACGAGCAGTACTTC; CDR3aa: CASSGVRRGLAGLLSYEQYF
len: 13; abundance: .; d_gene: .; v_gene: TRBV7-9; j_gene: TRBJ1-5; CDR3nt: TGTGCCAGCAGCTTTTCAGGTAATCAGCCCCAGCATTTT; CDR3aa: CASSFSGNQPQHF
len: 15; abundance: .; d_gene: TRBD1; v_gene: TRBV7-7; j_gene: TRBJ2-2; CDR3nt: TGTGCTAGCAGCCGGCAGGGGGAGTTGACCGGGGAGCTGTTTTTT; CDR3aa: CASSRQGELTGELFF
len: 15; abundance: once; d_gene: .; v_gene: TRBV6-2/TRBV6-3; j_gene: TRBJ2-1; CDR3nt: TGTGCCAGCAGTTACCTCCGGGCGGGATACAATGAGCAGTTCTTC; CDR3aa: CASSYLRAGYNEQFF
len: 14; abundance: .; d_gene: TRBD1; v_gene: TRBV11-3; j_gene: TRBJ2-2; CDR3nt: TGTGCCAGCAGCTCGACAGGGAGAAGAGGGGAGCTGTTTTTT; CDR3aa: CASSSTGRRGELFF
len: 14; abundance: .; d_gene: .; v_gene: TRBV2; j_gene: TRBJ2-5; CDR3nt: TGTGCCAGCAGCGGGACTTCATCTCAAGAGACCCAGTACTTC; CDR3aa: CASSGTSSQETQYF
len: 18; abundance: .; d_gene: TRBD2; v_gene: TRBV9; j_gene: TRBJ2-2; CDR3nt: TGTGCCAGCAGCGTAAACCTAGCGGGAGCCGGGAACACCGGGGAGCTGTTTTTT; CDR3aa: CASSVNLAGAGNTGELFF
len: 13; abundance: .; d_gene: .; v_gene: TRBV27; j_gene: TRBJ1-2; CDR3nt: TGTGCCAGCAGTTTTCAGGGTTCATATGGCTACACCTTC; CDR3aa: CASSFQGSYGYTF